Shown below are 26 T cell receptor beta chains from a single sample sequenced in a study of vaccination effects on CD4 cells after COVID-19. Some clones are missing from TCRdb's copy, which holds only in-frame ones; the method was immunoSEQ multiplex PCR. The sample records approximately 28,000 clones, roughly four fifths being singletons. Their antigen targets remain unknown. Ahead of sequencing, the ViraFEST assay grew antigen-specific CD4+ T cells using viral peptide pools. With roughly nine days of culture completed, CD4+ T cells were isolated. Participants completed two doses of the BNT162b2 or mRNA-1273 vaccine. The starting material was CD4+ T cells from PBMCs cultured with HCoV-229E spike peptides, obtained after COVID-19 vaccination. These receptor sequences come from a human donor who received a COVID-19 vaccine.

The DNA of the CDR3 is TGTGCCAGCGCCCTGGTCTGGGCAACTAATGAAAAACTGTTTTTT. It codes for CASALVWATNEKLFF. This rearrangement joins TRBV6-5 to TRBJ1-4; D is ambiguous. CDR3 size: 15 residues. V was cut by 8 bases and J by 0 bases, with 13 bases left in between. Germline assignment: CDR1 MNHEY and CDR2 SVGAGI.

This clone was counted a few times. The CDR3 nucleotides are TGTGCCAGCAGCTTATGGGGCGGGGGGAACACCGGGGAGCTGTTTTTT. As protein: CASSLWGGGNTGELFF. The chain recombines TRBV7-2 with TRBJ2-2; TRBD2 matches at 7 bases. This CDR3 spans 16 amino acids. Per the germline V gene, CDR1 is SGHTA and CDR2 is FQGNSA. V was clipped by 2 bases and J by 1 base; unmatched bases: 4.

The chain is built from TRBV18 and TRBJ2-1; TRBD2 agrees at 7 bases. This CDR3 has 16 residues. V shed 2 bases, J shed 3 bases, and the junction held 7 bases outside the gene matches. Germline CDR1 reads KGHSH; CDR2 reads LQKENI. The CDR3 loop is CASSPGERGNYNEQFF. The CDR3 DNA follows: TGTGCCAGCTCACCAGGGGAGCGGGGAAACTACAATGAGCAGTTCTTC.

The chain links TRBV3-1 (or the pseudogene TRBV3-2) to TRBJ2-1; no clear D. The CDR3 totals 14 residues. CDR1 and CDR2 (germline): LGHDT, YNNKEL (reference sequence). Trimming stripped 0 bases from V and 7 bases from J, with 10 bases between. The CDR3 coding sequence is TGTGCCAGCAGCCAAGATGCTGTGGTGAATGAGCAGTTCTTC. Translating it yields CASSQDAVVNEQFF.

This rearrangement joins TRBV20-1 to TRBJ1-3, with 10 nucleotides matching TRBD1. Germline V lookup: CDR1 DFQATT, CDR2 SNEGSKA (reference sequence). Trimming took 3 bases from V and 4 from J; bases not matched to a gene: 9. This CDR3 is 16 amino acids long. CDR3 region: CSASNADRGQGNTIYF. In DNA, the CDR3 is TGCAGTGCTAGTAACGCAGACAGGGGGCAAGGAAACACCATATATTTT.

The CDR3 here is CASSQGIYLDRVMNSPLHF. The CDR3 nucleotides read TGCGCCAGCAGCCAAGGAATTTACCTGGACAGGGTCATGAATTCACCCCTCCACTTT. The V gene is TRBV4-1, the J gene TRBJ1-6; 8 nucleotides line up with TRBD1. V lost 1 base and J lost 7; bases outside the gene matches: 15. This CDR3 contains 19 residues. From germline, CDR1 is MGHRA and CDR2 YSYEKL.

The CDR3 region is CASSHLDRGGYGYTF. CDR3 sequence (DNA): TGTGCCAGCAGCCATTTGGACAGGGGCGGCTATGGCTACACCTTC. The genes are TRBV3-1 (or the pseudogene TRBV3-2) and TRBJ1-2; 9 bases align to TRBD1. J lost 4 bases, V lost 3 bases, and 6 bases had no gene match. Germline V gene lookup returns CDR1 LGHDT and CDR2 YNNKEL (reference sequence). This CDR3 comprises 15 residues.

V usage is TRBV7-2 and J usage is TRBJ2-1; D call uncertain. There are 19 residues in the CDR3. CDR1 is SGHTA, CDR2 FQGNSA, per germline. Trimming took 2 bases from V and 5 from J, leaving 25 bases between them. CDR3 nucleotides: TGTGCCAGCAGCTTAAGAATGAGTAGTAGTTGGGGTTTACACAATGAGCAGTTCTTC. Translating gives CASSLRMSSSWGLHNEQFF.

The genes are TRBV19 and TRBJ1-1; D might be TRBD1 (5 bases). Per the germline V gene, CDR1 is LNHDA and CDR2 is SQIVND (reference sequence). The germline V and J ends were trimmed by 6 bases and 6 bases, with 14 bases remaining between them. The CDR3 is made up of 13 amino acids. CDR3 residues: CASSVRQRSEAFF. Written as DNA, the CDR3 is TGTGCCAGTAGCGTCAGACAGCGTTCTGAAGCTTTCTTT. The full variable domain, its missing parts supplied by reference TRBV19 and TRBJ1-1, is DGGITQSPKYLFRKEGQNVTLSCEQNLNHDAMYWYRQDPGQGLRLIYYSQIVNDFQKGDIAEGYSVSREKKESFPLTVTSAQKNPTAFYLCASSVRQRSEAFFGQGTRLTVV.

The CDR3 sequence is CASSVSSGGVYNEQFF. For the CDR3, the DNA is TGTGCCAGCAGTGTGTCTAGCGGGGGGGTCTACAATGAGCAGTTCTTC. The chain couples TRBV6-1 to TRBJ2-1, with 12 bases identical to TRBD2. The J segment lost 3 bases and the V segment lost 4 bases, leaving 4 bases of the junction unmatched. Germline lookup yields CDR1 MNHNS and CDR2 SASEGT. There are 16 residues in the CDR3.

This clone has more than one count but fewer than ten. The chain employs TRBV2 and TRBJ2-1, with TRBD2 identical over 8 bases. After removal of 7 bases from V and 4 bases from J, the junction contained 3 bases not matched to a gene. This CDR3 is 13 amino acids long. Per germline, CDR1 SNHLY and CDR2 FYNNEI. The CDR3 coding sequence is TGTGCCAGCACCGGGGGGGCTTACAATGAGCAGTTCTTC. This codes for CASTGGAYNEQFF. Filled out from reference TRBV2 and TRBJ2-1, the complete variable domain reads EPEVTQTPSHQVTQMGQEVILRCVPISNHLYFYWYRQILGQKVEFLVSFYNNEISEKSEIFDDQFSVERPDGSNFTLKIRSTKLEDSAMYFCASTGGAYNEQFFGPGTRLTVL.

The J gene is TRBJ2-1, the V gene TRBV6-4; 12 bases fit TRBD2. This CDR3 is built from 15 residues. Germline loops: CDR1 MRHNA, CDR2 SNTAGT. V lost 6 bases and J lost 6; bases outside the gene matches: 6. CDR3 nucleotide sequence: TGTGCCAGCAGCAAGACTAGCGGGAGTCGCAATGAGCAGTTCTTC. This sequence encodes CASSKTSGSRNEQFF.

The chain is built from TRBV18 and TRBJ2-2; the D is unclear. V shed 2 bases and J shed 2 bases, with 6 bases lying between them. This CDR3 has 14 residues. CDR1 and CDR2 from the germline V gene are KGHSH and LQKENI. For the CDR3, the DNA is TGTGCCAGCTCACCAGTTGGTAACACCGGGGAGCTGTTTTTT. This sequence encodes CASSPVGNTGELFF.

This clone was seen only a few times. The V gene is TRBV5-1, the J gene TRBJ1-3, with 9 nucleotides matching TRBD1. V shed 4 bases and J 4 bases; nucleotides not matched to a gene: 3. The CDR3 is 14 residues long. CDR1 and CDR2 from the germline V gene are SGHRS and YFSETQ. Here the CDR3 reads CASSAGTGGNTIYF. The CDR3 bases are TGCGCCAGCAGCGCCGGGACAGGGGGAAACACCATATATTTT.

This rearrangement joins TRBV15 to TRBJ1-5; 8 nucleotides match TRBD1. This CDR3 spans 17 amino acids. V trimming: 0 bases; J trimming: 6 bases; junction bases outside the gene matches: 10. Germline V lookup: CDR1 LNHNV, CDR2 YYDKDF (reference sequence). CDR3 coding DNA: TGTGCCACCAGCAGAGATCTCGGGCAGGGGGCCGGTCAGCCCCAGCATTTT. It yields the protein CATSRDLGQGAGQPQHF.

The sample holds a few counts of this clone. V is TRBV7-8 and J is TRBJ2-2; D unresolved. V dropped 4 bases and J dropped 6 bases, with 21 bases sitting between them. This CDR3 has 17 amino acids. Per the germline V gene, CDR1 is SGHVS and CDR2 is FQNEAQ. For the CDR3, the DNA is TGTGCCAGCAGCTCCCGAAGGTTAGGGCTGGGTGCCGGGGAGCTGTTTTTT. As protein: CASSSRRLGLGAGELFF.

The genes are TRBV30 and TRBJ1-4; 8 bases match TRBD1. V lost 0 bases, J lost 8 bases, and 8 bases stayed unmatched. Per germline, CDR1 GTSNPN and CDR2 SVGIG (reference sequence). This CDR3 spans 15 amino acids. The CDR3, as DNA: TGTGCCTGGAGTGTATCCGGACAGGGAGAGGAAAAACTGTTTTTT. Translated: CAWSVSGQGEEKLFF.

This chain connects TRBV11-2 to TRBJ1-2; a possible D gene is TRBD1 (5 bases). Trimming took 2 bases from V and 1 from J, leaving 11 bases between them. This CDR3 comprises 15 residues. The germline CDR1 and CDR2 sequences are SGHAT and FQNNGV. The CDR3 is CASSLTEGINYGYTF. The DNA for the CDR3 is TGTGCCAGCAGCTTAACCGAGGGGATTAACTATGGCTACACCTTC.

The chain has TRBV11-1 and TRBJ2-1; D might be TRBD2 (5 bases). V gave up 5 bases and J gave up 9 bases, with 11 bases separating them. The CDR3 runs 12 residues. In germline, CDR1 is SGHAT, CDR2 FQDESV (reference sequence). The chain's CDR3 is CASSPSLREQFF. CDR3 nucleotides: TGTGCCAGCAGCCCTAGCCTCCGTGAGCAGTTCTTC.

The V call is TRBV2, the J call TRBJ1-1, with D hard to call. Germline-derived CDR1 and CDR2 are SNHLY and FYNNEI. The CDR3 totals 13 residues. Trimming shortened V by 1 base and J by 5 bases, and 8 bases separated the two germline ends. This chain's CDR3 is CASSEDRRTEAFF. DNA for the CDR3: TGTGCCAGCAGTGAAGACCGGAGGACTGAAGCTTTCTTT.

V usage is TRBV5-1 and J usage is TRBJ2-7; D tentatively fits TRBD1 or TRBD2 (5 bases each). Germline V gene sequence: CDR1 SGHRS, CDR2 YFSETQ. V was shortened by 0 bases and J by 7 bases, with 14 bases between the two germline ends. The length of the CDR3 is 14 residues. Here the CDR3 DNA reads TGCGCCAGCAGCTTGGAAGAGGGGTTTAAGGAGCAGTACTTC. This encodes CASSLEEGFKEQYF.

This clone was detected only a few times. V usage is TRBV11-2 and J usage is TRBJ2-7; D is undetermined. This CDR3 is built from 12 residues. Trimming cost V 0 bases and J 4 bases, with 4 bases left between them. The germline V gene encodes CDR1 SGHAT and CDR2 FQNNGV. The CDR3 protein is CASSLDRYEQYF. In nucleotides, the CDR3 is TGTGCCAGCAGCTTAGATCGGTACGAGCAGTACTTC.

This chain links TRBV9 with TRBJ2-2; D gene ambiguous. The length of the CDR3 is 15 residues. Trimming removed 0 bases at V and 1 base at J, with 7 bases between. Per the germline V gene, CDR1 is SGDLS and CDR2 is YYNGEE. The CDR3 sequence: CASSVGTMNTGELFF. The CDR3 DNA follows: TGTGCCAGCAGCGTAGGGACGATGAACACCGGGGAGCTGTTTTTT. The whole variable domain, filled in from reference TRBV9 and TRBJ2-2, reads DSGVTQTPKHLITATGQRVTLRCSPRSGDLSVYWYQQSLDQGLQFLIQYYNGEERAKGNILERFSAQQFPDLHSELNLSSLELGDSALYFCASSVGTMNTGELFFGEGSRLTVL.

The V gene is TRBV3-1 (or the pseudogene TRBV3-2), the J gene TRBJ2-5; 10 nucleotides match TRBD2. This CDR3 comprises 14 residues. CDR1 LGHDT and CDR2 YNNKEL come from the germline V gene (reference sequence). V shed 2 bases and J 5 bases; nucleotides not matched to a gene: 2. CDR3 sequence: CASSQPAGGETQYF. Written as DNA, the CDR3 is TGTGCCAGCAGCCAACCAGCGGGAGGGGAGACCCAGTACTTC.

The table lists this clone with a count of one. The chain combines TRBV18 with TRBJ2-1; either TRBD1 or TRBD2 may fit D (5 bases each). The V end lost 3 bases, the J end lost 7 bases, and 13 bases lay between the germline ends. CDR3 length equals 14 residues. The germline V gene encodes CDR1 KGHSH and CDR2 LQKENI. The CDR3 here is CASSPSGTSNEQFF. The DNA for the CDR3 is TGTGCCAGCTCACCCTCCGGGACGAGTAATGAGCAGTTCTTC.

This chain joins TRBV11-2 and TRBJ2-7; 9 bases fit TRBD2. Germline CDR1 reads SGHAT; CDR2 reads FQNNGV. The CDR3 is made up of 16 amino acids. Germline trimming cut 5 bases from V and 4 bases from J; bases unmatched to any gene: 12. CDR3 amino acids: CASSQSLAGVGYEQYF. DNA of the CDR3: TGTGCCAGCAGCCAATCTTTAGCGGGAGTGGGATACGAGCAGTACTTC.